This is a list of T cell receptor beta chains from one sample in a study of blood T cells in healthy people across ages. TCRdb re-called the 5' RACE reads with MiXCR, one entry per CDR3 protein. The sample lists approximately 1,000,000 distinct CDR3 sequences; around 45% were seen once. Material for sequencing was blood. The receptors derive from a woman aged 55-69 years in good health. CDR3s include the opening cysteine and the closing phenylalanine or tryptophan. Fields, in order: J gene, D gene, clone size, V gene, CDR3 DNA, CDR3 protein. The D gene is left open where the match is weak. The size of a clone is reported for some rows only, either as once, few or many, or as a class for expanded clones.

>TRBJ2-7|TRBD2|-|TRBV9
TGTGCTAGCAGCGTAGGGTCGGGAGGGAAGTTCGGCGAGCAGTACTTC
CASSVGSGGKFGEQYF
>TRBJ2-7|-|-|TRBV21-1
TGTGCCAGCAGCAAAGTTTACAGGGCTCATAGACTAGCGGGAGACTACGAGCAGTACTTC
CASSKVYRAHRLAGDYEQYF
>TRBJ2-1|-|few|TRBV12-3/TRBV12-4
TGTGCCAGCAGTTTAGACGCGCGGCTAGCTAAGTACAATGAGCAGTTCTTC
CASSLDARLAKYNEQFF
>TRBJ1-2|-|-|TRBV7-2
TGTGCCAGCAGCTTAGGGGGGCCCCTTCCTTCCTATGGCTACACCTTC
CASSLGGPLPSYGYTF
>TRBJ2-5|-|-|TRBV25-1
TGTGCCAGCAGTGAAGTCAGGGGCGACCATGAGACCCAGTACTTC
CASSEVRGDHETQYF
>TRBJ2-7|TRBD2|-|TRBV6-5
TGTGCCAGCAGTTCAAGACTAGCGGGAGGGTTGTACGAGCAGTACTTC
CASSSRLAGGLYEQYF
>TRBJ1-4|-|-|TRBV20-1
TGCAGCGCGCCGGGTCAGATTGATGAAAAACTGTTTTTT
CSAPGQIDEKLFF
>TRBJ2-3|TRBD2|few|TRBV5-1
TGCGCCAGCGGACGGGGGGACGGCACAGATACGCAGTATTTT
CASGRGDGTDTQYF
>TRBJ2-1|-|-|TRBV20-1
TGCAGTGCTACCGGCGGTCAAGAGCAGTTCTTC
CSATGGQEQFF
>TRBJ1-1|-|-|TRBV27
TGTGCCAGCAGTTTATCGGGGACCTTGAGAGGAGCTTTCTTT
CASSLSGTLRGAFF
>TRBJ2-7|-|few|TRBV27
TGTGCCAGCAGTCGCACGGGACCCTCGAGGGAGCAGTACTTC
CASSRTGPSREQYF
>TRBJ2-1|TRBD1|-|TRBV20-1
TGCAGTGCTGGACAGGTTAGAAATGAGCAGTTCTTC
CSAGQVRNEQFF
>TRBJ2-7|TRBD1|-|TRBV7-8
TGTGCCAGCAGGCGCCGGGACAGGGGTTCCTACGAGCAGTACTTC
CASRRRDRGSYEQYF
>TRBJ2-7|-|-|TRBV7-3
TGTGCCGGCAGCTTAAGTCGGTTAGCCGGGTACAATGAGCAGTACTTC
CAGSLSRLAGYNEQYF
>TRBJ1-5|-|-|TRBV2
TGTGCCAGCAGTGAGGAGTGGGGCAATCAGCCCCAGCATTTT
CASSEEWGNQPQHF
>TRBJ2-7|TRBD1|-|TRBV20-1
TGCAGTGCTAGAGATCCGGGACAGGGGTACGAGCAGTACTTC
CSARDPGQGYEQYF
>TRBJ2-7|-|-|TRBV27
TGTGCCAGCAGTTTAAACAGAATCCGCGAGCAGTACTTC
CASSLNRIREQYF
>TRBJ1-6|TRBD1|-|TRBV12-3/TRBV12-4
TGTGCCAGCAGTCCGGACAGGGGGCAATCACCCCTCCACTTT
CASSPDRGQSPLHF
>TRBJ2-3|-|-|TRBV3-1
TGTGCCAGCAGCCAAATACCAGGGGCGCCCACAGATACGCAGTATTTT
CASSQIPGAPTDTQYF
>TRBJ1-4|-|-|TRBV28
TGTGCCAGCAGTTTCGTGCAGGCAACTAATGAAAAACTGTTTTTT
CASSFVQATNEKLFF
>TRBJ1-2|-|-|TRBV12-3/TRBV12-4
TGTGCCAGCAGCACGGGGTCAGGGAGCTGTGGCTACACCTTC
CASSTGSGSCGYTF
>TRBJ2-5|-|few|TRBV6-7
TGTGCCAGCAGTTGCTCGACCCGGGGCCAAGAGACCCAGTACTTC
CASSCSTRGQETQYF
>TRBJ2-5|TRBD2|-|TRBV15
TGTGCCACCAGCAGAGATAGTAGCGGGAGCACGACTGGGACCCAGTACTTC
CATSRDSSGSTTGTQYF
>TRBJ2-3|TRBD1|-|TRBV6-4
TGTGCCAGCAGAAGTTCGACAGGGGGTATCGCAGATACGCAGTATTTT
CASRSSTGGIADTQYF
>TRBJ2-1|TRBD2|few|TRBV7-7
TGTGCCAGCAGCTTACAACTAGCGGGAGAGTACAATGAGCAGTTCTTC
CASSLQLAGEYNEQFF
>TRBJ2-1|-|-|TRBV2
TGTGCCAGCAGTGAATTGGAATCAGACTACAATGAGCAGTTCTTC
CASSELESDYNEQFF